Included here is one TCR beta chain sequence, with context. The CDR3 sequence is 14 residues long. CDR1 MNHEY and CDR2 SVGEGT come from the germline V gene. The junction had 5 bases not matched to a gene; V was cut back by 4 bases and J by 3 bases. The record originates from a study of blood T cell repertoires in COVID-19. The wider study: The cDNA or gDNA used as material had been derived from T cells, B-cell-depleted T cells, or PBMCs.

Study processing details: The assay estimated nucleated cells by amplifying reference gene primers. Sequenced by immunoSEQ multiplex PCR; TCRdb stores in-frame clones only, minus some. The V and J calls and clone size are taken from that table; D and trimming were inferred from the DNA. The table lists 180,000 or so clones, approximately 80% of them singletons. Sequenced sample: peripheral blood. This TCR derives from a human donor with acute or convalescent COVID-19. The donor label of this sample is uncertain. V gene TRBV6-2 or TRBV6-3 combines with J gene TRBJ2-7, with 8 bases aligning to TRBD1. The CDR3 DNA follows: TGTGCCAGCAGTTCTACAGGGGGAGACTACGAGCAGTACTTC. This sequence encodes CASSSTGGDYEQYF.